A single sample is the source of the 28 T cell receptor beta chains below, sequenced in a study of early stage breast cancer tumors. Assay used: immunoSEQ multiplex PCR; TCRdb lists only in-frame clones, some missing. This table has 50,000 to 65,000 clones, roughly 80% appearing once. The source material was blood. The receptors were sampled from a person under 45 with breast cancer.

The chain carries TRBV18 and TRBJ1-1, with D unclear. The CDR3 runs to 14 residues. Germline V gene lookup returns CDR1 KGHSH and CDR2 LQKENI. Between the trimmed V and J ends, which lost 6 bases and 1 base, there was a span of 12 bases. The CDR3 here is CASSSNEGNTEAFF. In nucleotides, the CDR3 is TGTGCCAGCTCTTCAAACGAGGGGAACACTGAAGCTTTCTTT.

This sequence joins TRBV7-9 and TRBJ2-5, with 12 nucleotides matching TRBD2. Trimming cost V 3 bases and J 8 bases; bases outside gene matches: 16. The CDR3 has 18 residues. The germline gives CDR1 SEHNR, CDR2 FQNEAQ (reference sequence). Written as DNA, the CDR3 is TGTGCCAGCAGCTTTGGACTAGCGGGACCTTTACCTCGTCCCACCCAGTACTTC. This translates into CASSFGLAGPLPRPTQYF.

The chain is built from TRBV6-6 and TRBJ1-5, with D perhaps TRBD1 (5 bases). Germline CDR1 reads MNHNY; CDR2 reads SVGAGI (reference sequence). Trimming cost V 7 bases and J 3 bases, with 10 bases left between them. This CDR3 contains 13 residues. The CDR3 reads CASKVGDNQPQHF. The CDR3, as DNA: TGTGCCAGCAAAGTGGGGGACAATCAGCCCCAGCATTTT.

This chain uses TRBV2 with TRBJ2-1; D gene uncertain. This CDR3 spans 12 amino acids. Germline CDR1 and CDR2: SNHLY and FYNNEI. The ends were cut back, 7 bases at V and 6 bases at J, with 10 bases in the middle. The CDR3 DNA follows: TGTGCCAGCAAGGTAGTTTTCAATGAGCAGTTCTTC. It specifies CASKVVFNEQFF.

This chain joins TRBV6-5 and TRBJ1-2; 12 positions agree with TRBD1. V trimming: 6 bases; J trimming: 5 bases; junction bases outside the gene matches: 7. The germline CDR1 and CDR2 sequences are MNHEY and SVGAGI. There are 15 residues in the CDR3. The CDR3 DNA is TGTGCCAGCAGCCAGGGACAGGGGGCTGGATATGGCTACACCTTC. Protein: CASSQGQGAGYGYTF.

The genes are TRBV12-5 and TRBJ1-3, with TRBD1 matching over 9 bases. Germline-derived CDR1 and CDR2 are LGHNT and FRNRAP. With 5 bases clipped from V and 8 bases from J, the junction kept 16 bases outside the gene matches. The CDR3 sequence is 17 residues long. In nucleotides, the CDR3 is TGTGCTAGTGGTACCTCCCTCCCCGGGACAGGGTCATACACCATATATTTT. Amino acids: CASGTSLPGTGSYTIYF.

The chain joins TRBV7-9 to TRBJ2-5; D is possibly TRBD1 or TRBD2 (5 bases each). The CDR3 extends over 14 amino acids. Trimming cost V 0 bases and J 11 bases, with 16 bases left between them. Germline V CDR1 and CDR2: SEHNR, FQNEAQ (reference sequence). The CDR3 DNA sequence: TGTGCCAGCAGCTTAGCCGGGGCGCGGGCGGAACAGTACTTC. Its protein is CASSLAGARAEQYF.

This clone was seen a handful of times. This CDR3 is CASPDTGRDTEAFF. CDR3 nucleotides: TGTGCCAGCCCTGATACAGGGCGGGACACTGAAGCTTTCTTT. V usage is TRBV7-9 and J usage is TRBJ1-1, with D maybe TRBD1 (6 bases). The germline V gene encodes CDR1 SEHNR and CDR2 FQNEAQ (reference sequence). The V end was cut by 8 bases, the J end by 3 bases, with 16 bases between. This CDR3 spans 14 amino acids.

This clone was seen only a few times. A read error is likely, as this CDR3 ends without the conserved phenylalanine or tryptophan. Because the CDR3's place on the DNA is in doubt, the DNA is left out and the CDR3 is given as listed by TCRdb. The CDR3 spells CASSWEGLPI. The chain recombines TRBV27 with TRBJ1-1. Germline loops: CDR1 MNHEY, CDR2 SMNVEV (reference sequence). From its first to its last residue, the CDR3 has 10 amino acids.

This chain uses TRBV5-1 with TRBJ2-5; D is uncertain. CDR1 is SGHRS, CDR2 YFSETQ, per germline. Trimming took 4 bases from V and 2 from J, leaving 3 bases between them. The CDR3 consists of 11 residues. This CDR3 reads CASSAQETQYF. The DNA for the CDR3 is TGCGCCAGCAGCGCACAAGAGACCCAGTACTTC.

The rearrangement joins TRBV5-6 to TRBJ2-7; possible D gene TRBD1, 6 bases. The CDR3 is made up of 15 amino acids. Germline V gives CDR1 SGHDT, CDR2 YYEEEE. V dropped 2 bases and J dropped 2 bases, with 14 bases sitting between them. CDR3 sequence: CASSFTGYPPYEQYF. In nucleotides, the CDR3 is TGTGCCAGCAGCTTCACAGGGTACCCACCCTACGAGCAGTACTTC.

The rearrangement joins TRBV4-2 to TRBJ2-7; the D gene could be TRBD1 or TRBD2 (5 bases each). The germline gives CDR1 LGHNA, CDR2 YNFKEQ. The CDR3 covers 15 residues. The V end lost 3 bases, the J end lost 0 bases, and 12 bases lay between the germline ends. The CDR3 DNA is TGTGCCAGCAGCCAGATCGGGACCCTCTCCTACGAGCAGTACTTC. Translation: CASSQIGTLSYEQYF.

This chain joins TRBV29-1 and TRBJ2-7, with 10 bases matching TRBD2. Trimming took 6 bases from V and 6 from J; bases not matched to a gene: 5. The CDR3 consists of 12 residues. CDR1 is SQVTM and CDR2 is ANQGSEA in the germline V gene. CDR3 sequence (DNA): TGCAGCGTGTGGACTAGCGGCGGCGAGCAGTACTTC. Its protein product is CSVWTSGGEQYF.

This clone was counted once. The chain links TRBV11-2 to TRBJ2-5; 9 bases map to TRBD1. Trimming at V came to 7 bases and at J to 5 bases, leaving 5 bases not matched to a gene. This CDR3 contains 13 residues. Germline V lookup: CDR1 SGHAT, CDR2 FQNNGV. The CDR3 nucleotides are TGTGCCAGCAACGGACAGGGGATCGAGACCCAGTACTTC. Its protein product is CASNGQGIETQYF.

The CDR3 sequence is CASSSTSSYNEQFF. CDR3 DNA: TGTGCCAGCAGCTCAACTAGCAGTTACAATGAGCAGTTCTTC. The V call is TRBV7-9, the J call TRBJ2-1; TRBD2 might be the D (6 bases). CDR1 and CDR2 (germline): SEHNR, FQNEAQ (reference sequence). This CDR3 is 14 amino acids long. V lost 4 bases, J lost 4 bases, and 11 bases lay in between.

The CDR3 region has the DNA TGCGCCAGCAGCTTCCCGACTGGCGGACTAGCGGATTACAATGAGCAGTTCTTC. Its translation is CASSFPTGGLADYNEQFF. The chain couples TRBV5-1 to TRBJ2-1; 10 positions match TRBD2. Trimming at V came to 2 bases and at J to 4 bases, leaving 12 bases not matched to a gene. There are 18 residues in the CDR3. Germline V gives CDR1 SGHRS, CDR2 YFSETQ. The full variable domain, its missing parts supplied by reference TRBV5-1 and TRBJ2-1, is KAGVTQTPRYLIKTRGQQVTLSCSPISGHRSVSWYQQTPGQGLQFLFEYFSETQRNKGNFPGRFSGRQFSNSRSEMNVSTLELGDSALYLCASSFPTGGLADYNEQFFGPGTRLTVL.

V is TRBV20-1 and J is TRBJ2-7; unclear D gene. From germline, CDR1 is DFQATT and CDR2 SNEGSKA (reference sequence). The CDR3 covers 10 residues. Deletions cut 4 bases from V and 5 bases from J, with 6 bases between. The CDR3 loop is CSAIRNEQYF. In DNA, the CDR3 is TGCAGTGCTATACGGAACGAGCAGTACTTC.

The gene calls are TRBV7-9 and TRBJ2-1; the D call may be TRBD1 or TRBD2 (5 bases each). Germline-derived CDR1 and CDR2 are SEHNR and FQNEAQ (reference sequence). Trimming took 3 bases from V and 5 from J, leaving 14 bases between them. The CDR3 contains 15 residues. The CDR3 protein is CASSLGLALDNEQFF. The DNA of the CDR3 is TGTGCCAGCAGCTTGGGGCTAGCCTTGGACAATGAGCAGTTCTTC.

This sequence joins TRBV30 and TRBJ1-1; D is unclear. The CDR3 has 14 residues. V dropped 2 bases and J dropped 0 bases, with 10 bases sitting between them. Germline CDR1 and CDR2: GTSNPN and SVGIG (reference sequence). The CDR3 DNA reads as TGTGCCTGGAGTTTAGGGTCCATGAACACTGAAGCTTTCTTT. Translated: CAWSLGSMNTEAFF.

This chain joins TRBV12-5 and TRBJ2-5; the D call may be TRBD1 or TRBD2 (5 bases each). Trimming removed 4 bases at V and 9 bases at J, with 18 bases between. CDR1 is LGHNT, CDR2 FRNRAP, per germline. The CDR3 extends over 14 amino acids. The CDR3 DNA is TGTGCTAGTGGTTCCCAGGACGGGGCAATGGCCCAGTACTTC. It is translated as CASGSQDGAMAQYF.

This clone was counted a single time. The junction differs from germline at one of its ends, possibly a read error. The chain uses TRBV5-1 and TRBJ2-2, with 12 bases aligning to TRBD2. The germline CDR1 and CDR2 sequences are SGHRS and YFSETQ. This CDR3 contains 17 residues. The CDR3 DNA reads as TGCGCCAGCAACTTGTCGACTAGCGGGGGGAACACCGGGGAGCTGTTTTTT. It encodes CASNLSTSGGNTGELFF.

The V call is TRBV19, the J call TRBJ2-6; TRBD2 might be the D (5 bases). V was trimmed by 3 bases and J by 1 base, leaving 13 bases between them. The CDR3 covers 17 residues. Germline CDR1 LNHDA, CDR2 SQIVND (reference sequence). The CDR3 sequence: CASSIWPGESGANVLTF. The DNA for the CDR3 is TGTGCCAGTAGTATCTGGCCCGGGGAATCTGGGGCCAACGTCCTGACTTTC.

This clone was detected only a few times. Within the sample, other DNA sequences also encode this same CDR3. CDR3 nucleotide sequence: TGTGCCAGCTCTTATAGGAGGAACACTGAAGCTTTCTTT. Its translation: CASSYRRNTEAFF. This rearrangement joins TRBV27 to TRBJ1-1; D is ambiguous. The germline V gene encodes CDR1 MNHEY and CDR2 SMNVEV (reference sequence). The CDR3 is 13 amino acids. The V end was cut by 8 bases, the J end by 1 base, with 11 bases between.

The rearrangement joins TRBV29-1 to TRBJ2-7; possible D gene TRBD1, 6 bases. Germline-derived CDR1 and CDR2 are SQVTM and ANQGSEA. CDR3 size: 14 residues. V was trimmed by 4 bases and J by 0 bases, leaving 13 bases between them. The DNA of the CDR3 is TGCAGCGTTGGGGGGCTAGACAGCTCCTACGAGCAGTACTTC. Its translation is CSVGGLDSSYEQYF.

For the CDR3, the DNA is TGTGCCAGCAGCTTAGAAGCTGATACGCAGTATTTT. It specifies CASSLEADTQYF. The V call is TRBV7-9, the J call TRBJ2-3; no reliable D call. Germline V CDR1 and CDR2: SEHNR, FQNEAQ (reference sequence). The V and J ends lost 1 base and 6 bases respectively, with 5 bases between them. The CDR3 length is 12 residues.

This clone was detected once. The rearrangement links TRBV2 to TRBJ2-7, with unresolved D. There are 11 residues in the CDR3. V lost 2 bases and J 3 bases, leaving 2 bases between the germline ends. Looked up from germline, CDR1 is SNHLY and CDR2 is FYNNEI. The CDR3 loop reads CASSELYEQYF. CDR3 coding DNA: TGTGCCAGCAGTGAACTCTACGAGCAGTACTTC.

There are a few counts of this clone. The chain carries TRBV5-1 and TRBJ2-3; weak D call: TRBD2 (5 bases). This CDR3 has 14 residues. Germline V gene data show CDR1 as SGHRS and CDR2 as YFSETQ. V was trimmed by 0 bases and J by 8 bases, leaving 13 bases between them. CDR3 region: CASSLELDVGTQYF. CDR3 coding DNA: TGCGCCAGCAGCTTGGAACTAGACGTTGGTACGCAGTATTTT.

Here the CDR3 reads CASSRDTSSGQYF. In DNA, the CDR3 is TGTGCCAGCTCACGCGACACTTCCAGCGGGCAGTACTTC. The chain recombines TRBV18 with TRBJ2-7, with D possibly being TRBD2 (5 bases). Germline CDR1 and CDR2: KGHSH and LQKENI. The CDR3 spans 13 residues. V lost 4 bases to trimming and J lost 9 bases, with 16 bases between them.